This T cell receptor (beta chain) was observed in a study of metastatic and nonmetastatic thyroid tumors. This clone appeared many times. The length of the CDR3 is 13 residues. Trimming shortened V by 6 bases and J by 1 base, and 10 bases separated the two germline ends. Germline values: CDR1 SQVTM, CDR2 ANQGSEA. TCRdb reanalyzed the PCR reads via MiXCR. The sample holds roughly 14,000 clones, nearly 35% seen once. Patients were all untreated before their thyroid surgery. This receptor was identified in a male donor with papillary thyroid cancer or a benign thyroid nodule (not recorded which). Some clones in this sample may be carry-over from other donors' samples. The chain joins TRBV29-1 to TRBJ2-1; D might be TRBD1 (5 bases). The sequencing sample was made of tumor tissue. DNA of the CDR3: TGCAGCGTAGAGGACACTTCCTACAATGAGCAGTTCTTC. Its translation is CSVEDTSYNEQFF.